This TCR beta chain comes out of a study of blood T cell repertoires in COVID-19. Background on the study: Donors in the United States, Italy and Spain gave samples during acute or convalescent COVID-19. Sources were T cells, B-cell-depleted T cells, or PBMCs; the material itself was cDNA or gDNA.

Authors' analysis steps: Reference gene primer amplification gave nucleated cell count estimates. The protocol was immunoSEQ multiplex PCR, while the TCRdb copy is restricted to in-frame clones and leaves out a portion. The DNA was the basis for D and trimming; V, J and clone size are from that table. The data show under 200,000 clones, approximately 81% seen once. This TCR came from a woman older than 75 with acute or convalescent COVID-19. Sequenced material: peripheral blood.

The DNA for the CDR3 is TGTGCCAGCAGTTTATGGCGGGGTGAGCAGTTCTTC. Protein product: CASSLWRGEQFF. The genes are TRBV12-3 or TRBV12-4 and TRBJ2-1; weak D call: TRBD2 (6 bases). V was cut by 2 bases and J by 9 bases, with 8 bases left in between. The CDR3 runs 12 residues.